The 2 T cell receptor beta chains below all came from one sample that was sequenced in a study of T cells in Graves' hyperthyroidism and ophthalmopathy (dated by TCRdb to about 2019). Library preparation used multiplex PCR. Sequencing was carried out with an Illumina HiSeq 2000. TCR beta CDR3 regions were amplified from RNA transcripts. The TCR CDR3 was subjected to a first round of RT-PCR using the HTBI primer set and the Qiagen OneStep RT-PCR kit. The public reads were run again by TCRdb, first through fastp at Q25 and then through MiXCR, and only productive beta chains were kept. For every CDR3 protein sequence, its rows merge into one entry that carries the most common genes and DNA. In this sample the table shows some 650,000 distinct CDR3 sequences, roughly a sixth of which occur a single time. The ten largest clones capture around 3.5% of the sample. Sample: blood. The origin of the receptors is a woman aged 40 to 50 with Graves' ophthalmopathy.

This clonotype has a count of ten or more. The chain is built from TRBV28 and TRBJ2-7; 9 positions match TRBD1. CDR3 length equals 15 residues. The V and J ends lost 2 bases and 4 bases, in that order; junction bases with no gene match: 6. Germline-derived CDR1 and CDR2 are MDHEN and SYDVKM. CDR3 sequence (DNA): TGTGCCAGCAGTTTAATGGGACAGGGCTTATACGAGCAGTACTTC. Residues: CASSLMGQGLYEQYF.

The chain carries TRBV6-1 and TRBJ2-3, with D possibly TRBD2 on 5 matching bases. Trimming left V 4 bases short and J 6 bases short, with 17 bases between. The CDR3 extends over 15 amino acids. Germline assignment: CDR1 MNHNS and CDR2 SASEGT. CDR3 residues: CASSGLARAGDTQYF. For the CDR3, the DNA is TGTGCCAGCAGTGGGTTAGCGAGGGCTGGGGATACGCAGTATTTT.